This TCR beta chain is drawn from a study of T cells after yellow fever vaccination. About the research overall: Those fractions that held only low numbers of cells were prepared using the SMART-Seq v4 Ultra Low Input RNA kit. The study, taken as a whole, reports: Only a small proportion of the clonotypes turned up in both the CD4 and the CD8 compartments, likely arising from convergent recombination. The booster saw the reappearance of most primary-vaccination clones (approximately 97% CD4, around 88% CD8).

In this sample, this clonotype turned up a few times. The antigen is unknown. The study made its TCR cDNA through 5'RACE template switching. That step introduced a universal primer site along with UMIs. TCRdb independently ran MiXCR on the 5' RACE reads; one entry per CDR3 protein. The profile shows 500,000 to 650,000 distinct CDR3 sequences, roughly 17% of them singletons. The CDR3 consists of 15 residues. V was cut by 3 bases and J by 5 bases, with 15 bases left in between. Germline CDR1 reads KGHDR; CDR2 reads SFDVKD. The source material was PBMCs, sampled about 5 days after the first yellow fever vaccination. The chain uses TRBV24-1 and TRBJ2-5; possible D gene TRBD2, 5 bases. This receptor was taken from a man between 18 and 35 years old who received the YFV17D yellow fever vaccine. As DNA, the CDR3 is TGTGCCACCAGTGATACCCTAGCTCCCTGGGAGACCCAGTACTTC. Translated, it gives CATSDTLAPWETQYF.